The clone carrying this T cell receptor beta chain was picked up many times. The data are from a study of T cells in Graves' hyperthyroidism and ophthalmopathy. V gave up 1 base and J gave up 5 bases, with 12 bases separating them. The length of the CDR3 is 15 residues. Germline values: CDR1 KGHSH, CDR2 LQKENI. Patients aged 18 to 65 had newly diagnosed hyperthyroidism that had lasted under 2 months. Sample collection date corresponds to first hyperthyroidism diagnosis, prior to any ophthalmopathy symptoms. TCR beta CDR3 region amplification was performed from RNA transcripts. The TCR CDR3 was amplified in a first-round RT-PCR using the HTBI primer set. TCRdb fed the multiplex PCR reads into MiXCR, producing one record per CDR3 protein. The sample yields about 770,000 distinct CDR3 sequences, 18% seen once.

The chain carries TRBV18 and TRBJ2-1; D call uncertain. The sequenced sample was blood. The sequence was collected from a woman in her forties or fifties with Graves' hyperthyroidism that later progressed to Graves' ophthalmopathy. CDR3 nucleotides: TGTGCCAGCTCACCACAGGCAGGTGGTAACAATGAGCAGTTCTTC. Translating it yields CASSPQAGGNNEQFF.